The 14 T cell receptor beta chains given below trace back to one sample, sequenced in a study of T cells in Graves' hyperthyroidism and ophthalmopathy. RNA transcripts yielded amplified TCR beta CDR3 regions. The TCR CDR3 first-round RT-PCR relied on the HTBI primer set. TCRdb re-called the multiplex PCR reads through MiXCR, storing one row per CDR3 protein. The sample carries approximately 590,000 distinct CDR3 sequences, about a sixth recorded once. Sequencing input: blood. These TCRs come from a woman aged 25-40 years with Graves' hyperthyroidism.

CDR3 in DNA: TGTGCCAGCAAGAGAGAAGATACGCAGTATTTT. Its translation is CASKREDTQYF. The chain links TRBV6-1 to TRBJ2-3; no firm D call. CDR3 size: 11 residues. Per germline, CDR1 MNHNS and CDR2 SASEGT. Trimming stripped 7 bases from V and 5 bases from J, with 7 bases between.

This clonotype has ten or more counts. This chain connects TRBV29-1 to TRBJ1-5; the D is unclear. V was cut by 8 bases and J by 7 bases, with 9 bases left in between. The CDR3 extends over 10 amino acids. The V gene's germline CDR1 is SQVTM and CDR2 ANQGSEA. CDR3 nucleotide sequence: TGCAGCCATGGAGAACAGCCCCAGCATTTT. Its protein is CSHGEQPQHF. Drawing the rest from reference TRBV29-1 and TRBJ1-5, the complete variable domain is SAVISQKPSRDICQRGTSLTIQCQVDSQVTMMFWYRQQPGQSLTLIATANQGSEATYESGFVIDKFPISRPNLTFSTLTVSNMSPEDSSIYLCSHGEQPQHFGDGTRLSIL.

Many counts were recorded for this clonotype. V is TRBV7-9 and J is TRBJ2-7; D call uncertain. The V end lost 4 bases, the J end lost 2 bases, and 9 bases lay between the germline ends. The CDR3 covers 13 residues. From germline, CDR1 is SEHNR and CDR2 FQNEAQ (reference sequence). This CDR3 reads CASSSDTTYEQYF. The CDR3 bases are TGTGCCAGCAGCTCAGACACCACCTACGAGCAGTACTTC.

V is TRBV4-2 and J is TRBJ1-4; 8 bases agree with TRBD1. This CDR3 is built from 15 residues. Germline CDR1 reads LGHNA; CDR2 reads YNFKEQ. The junction had 3 bases not matched to a gene; V was cut back by 1 base and J by 5 bases. The CDR3 nucleotides read TGTGCCAGCAGCCAAGGGGACAGGTACAATGAAAAACTGTTTTTT. Its protein product is CASSQGDRYNEKLFF.

A single count supports this clonotype. This clone may be a read error of a much larger clone one base away. The genes are TRBV28 and TRBJ2-1, with TRBD2 identical over 9 bases. In germline, CDR1 is MDHEN, CDR2 SYDVKM. The CDR3 is 16 residues long. CDR3 DNA sequence: TGTACCAGCAGAGACCTAGCGGGACAAAACTACAATGAGCAGTTCTTC. It translates to CTSRDLAGQNYNEQFF.

CDR3 sequence: CASSYRAGYEQYF. The CDR3 nucleotides read TGTGCCAGCAGTTACAGGGCTGGGTACGAGCAGTACTTC. V and J are TRBV7-9 and TRBJ2-7; weak D call: TRBD1 (6 bases). The ends were cut back, 6 bases at V and 4 bases at J, with 13 bases in the middle. The germline gives CDR1 SEHNR, CDR2 FQNEAQ (reference sequence). The CDR3 has 13 amino acids.

There are many counts of this clonotype. J is TRBJ2-7 and V is TRBV3-1; TRBD2 matches at 9 bases. CDR3 length equals 15 residues. The trim removed 1 base at V and 6 bases at J, leaving 7 bases unmatched. Germline CDR1 is LGHDT and CDR2 is YNNKEL (reference sequence). The CDR3 nucleotides read TGTGCCAGCAGCCAAGCACCGGGACTAGCTTCCGAGCAGTACTTC. Protein sequence: CASSQAPGLASEQYF.

This clonotype was seen only a few times. Here the CDR3 reads CASSARQRVSYNEQFF. The CDR3 DNA is TGTGCCAGCAGCGCCCGACAGAGGGTGTCCTACAATGAGCAGTTCTTC. The rearrangement joins TRBV7-9 to TRBJ2-1, with D tentatively TRBD1 or TRBD2 (5 bases each). In germline, CDR1 is SEHNR, CDR2 FQNEAQ (reference sequence). This CDR3 is built from 16 residues. V was pared by 5 bases and J by 1 base, with 15 bases between.

This clonotype was seen at least ten times. The V call is TRBV12-3 or TRBV12-4, the J call TRBJ2-5, with 8 bases fitting TRBD2. The V segment lost 7 bases and the J segment 4 bases; nucleotides outside the gene matches: 14. CDR3 length: 16 residues. The CDR3 bases are TGTGCCAGCACCTCTCCCTGGGCGGGGGGTGCAGAGACCCAGTACTTC. Translating gives CASTSPWAGGAETQYF.

As to this clonotype: Mismatch with germline at one junction end may stem from a read error. The J gene is TRBJ2-1, the V gene TRBV18; a possible D gene is TRBD1 (6 bases). The germline V gene encodes CDR1 KGHSH and CDR2 LQKENI. CDR3 length: 14 residues. The CDR3, as DNA: TGTGCCAGCTCGCCACAAGAGAAGGGGGACGAGCAGTTCTTC. It codes for CASSPQEKGDEQFF.

V gene TRBV18 combines with J gene TRBJ2-1, with D unclear. The CDR3 length is 16 residues. In germline, CDR1 is KGHSH, CDR2 LQKENI. With 3 bases removed from V and 0 bases from J, the gap between germline ends came to 12 bases. CDR3 in DNA: TGTGCCAGCTCACCCCGCAGGCCGGGCTCCTACAATGAGCAGTTCTTC. This codes for CASSPRRPGSYNEQFF.

This clonotype was seen at least ten times. Here the CDR3 DNA reads TGCAGTGCCAACTACCCGGGACAGGGAGTTTACGAGCAGTACTTC. This sequence encodes CSANYPGQGVYEQYF. The V gene is TRBV20-1, the J gene TRBJ2-7, with 9 positions matching TRBD1. J lost 4 bases, V lost 6 bases, and 13 bases had no gene match. The CDR3 is made up of 15 amino acids. Per the germline V gene, CDR1 is DFQATT and CDR2 is SNEGSKA (reference sequence).

This clonotype was picked up a small number of times. The rearrangement joins TRBV4-1 to TRBJ1-2; TRBD1 might be the D (6 bases). This CDR3 region has 16 residues. V was pared by 5 bases and J by 4 bases, with 20 bases between. Germline-derived CDR1 and CDR2 are MGHRA and YSYEKL. CDR3 in DNA: TGCGCCAGCAGCGTCCGGGACCGGGAGGGGGGCTATGGCTACACCTTC. Protein: CASSVRDREGGYGYTF.

This clonotype was seen at least ten times. This chain links TRBV12-3 or TRBV12-4 with TRBJ1-4, with D hard to call. V was trimmed by 2 bases and J by 7 bases, leaving 11 bases between them. The CDR3 is 14 amino acids. Here the CDR3 DNA reads TGTGCCAGCAGTTTAAAGCCTTGGGGTGAAAAACTGTTTTTT. This encodes CASSLKPWGEKLFF.